This T cell receptor beta chain originates from a study of vaccination and CD4 T cells after COVID-19. Study-wide background: The convalescent population consisted of six males and four females, two of whom were of Hispanic ethnicity.

The Oncomine TCR Beta short-read assay was applied to DNA of cultured CD4+ T cells. TCRdb analysed the PCR reads with MiXCR anew, one entry per CDR3 protein. This sample has about 19,000 distinct CDR3 sequences, with 48% found just once. Treatment in this sample: approximately nine-day PBMC culture with coronavirus spike peptide pools or control peptides (ViraFEST assay). Of note for this clonotype: Its cognate antigen is unknown.

Findings of the study overall: Relatively few convalescent patients were studied; early post-infection timepoints were not included. Convalescent patients had a median roughly 87% of post-vaccine SARS-CoV-2-reactive clones that were detected only after vaccination, not before it.

The origin of this receptor is a human donor who had recovered from COVID-19. The sample consisted of CD4+ T cells from blood, cultured in vitro, taken after SARS-CoV-2 vaccination.

The CDR3 reads CASSLGTGGFNEQFF. The DNA for the CDR3 is TGTGCCAGCAGCTTAGGGACAGGGGGGTTCAATGAGCAGTTCTTC. The chain has TRBV7-2 and TRBJ2-1; 10 bases fit TRBD1. Trimming took 1 base from V and 6 from J; bases not matched to a gene: 3. The CDR3 extends over 15 amino acids. CDR1 and CDR2 (germline): SGHTA, FQGNSA.